The rows below give T cell receptor beta chains drawn from one sample of a study of tumor and adjacent non-tumor tissue in lung cancer. TCRdb recomputed calls from the multiplex PCR reads with MiXCR, one row per CDR3 protein. The table records about 75,000 distinct CDR3 sequences, around two thirds of them present only once. The sequencing input was distant non-tumor lung tissue. These receptors came from a woman in her 50s with non-small cell lung cancer. The CDR3 runs from the conserved cysteine through the conserved F or W. A D gene is named only where the DNA matches it firmly. Only part of the rows carry a size: once, few, many, or a class if the clone is expanded.

.	.	TRBV11-2	TRBJ1-6	CASSLVWDNSPLHF	TGTGCCAGCAGCTTAGTATGGGATAATTCACCCCTTCACTTT
.	.	TRBV6-2/TRBV6-3	TRBJ2-7	CASCHREKLYEQYF	TGTGCCAGCTGTCATCGGGAGAAATTGTACGAGCAGTACTTC
.	.	TRBV7-2	TRBJ1-1	CASSPRRDMNTEAFF	TGTGCCAGCAGCCCACGACGGGACATGAACACTGAAGCTTTCTTT
once	.	TRBV20-1	TRBJ2-1	CSTRDAEVVEQFF	TGCAGTACTAGAGATGCGGAGGTTGTTGAGCAGTTCTTC
.	.	TRBV18	TRBJ2-2	CASSPSTYTGELFF	TGTGCCAGCTCACCCTCGACTTACACCGGGGAGCTGTTTTTT
.	.	TRBV20-1	TRBJ2-7	CSALISARSYEQYF	TGCAGTGCTCTCATTAGCGCGCGCTCCTACGAACAGTACTTC
.	.	TRBV5-5	TRBJ2-5	CVNSLTGAETQYF	TGTGTCAACAGCTTGACAGGTGCCGAGACCCAATACTTC
many	.	TRBV6-6	TRBJ1-5	CASSYTSLQPQHF	TGTGCCAGCAGTTACACCAGTCTTCAGCCCCAGCATTTT
many	.	TRBV20-1	TRBJ2-7	CSANGADYYEQYF	TGCAGTGCTAACGGGGCCGACTACTACGAGCAGTACTTC
.	TRBD1	TRBV20-1	TRBJ1-1	CSASRGQRYNEAFF	TGCAGTGCTAGTAGGGGACAGAGGTACAATGAAGCTTTCTTC
.	TRBD2	TRBV6-6	TRBJ2-2	CASSPGLAGGAGELYF	TGTGCCAGTAGTCCGGGACTAGCGGGAGGAGCCGGGGAGCTGTATTTT
.	.	TRBV20-1	TRBJ2-1	CNAQRGTYNEQFF	TGCAATGCTCAAAGAGGGACCTACAATGAGCAGTTCTTC
many	.	TRBV10-3	TRBJ2-2	CAILNQDTGELFF	TGTGCCATCTTGAATCAGGACACCGGGGAGCTGTTTTTT
.	.	TRBV29-1	TRBJ2-1	CFVEGGSLASYNEQFF	TGCTTCGTTGAAGGAGGATCGCTAGCATCATACAATGAGCAGTTCTTC
many	.	TRBV6-1	TRBJ1-5	CASSESSYQPQHF	TGTGCCAGCAGTGAATCTTCATATCAGCCCCAGCATTTT
many	.	TRBV12-3/TRBV12-4	TRBJ1-5	CASSLGIRNQPQHF	TGTGCCAGCAGTTTGGGTATTAGGAATCAGCCCCAGCATTTT
.	.	TRBV5-5	TRBJ2-7	CASSLPTGSHYDQYF	TGTGCCAGCAGCTTGCCAACAGGGTCCCACTACGATCAGTACTTC
.	TRBD1	TRBV6-2/TRBV6-3	TRBJ1-2	CASSRGQEQDGYTF	TGTGCCAGTAGCCGCGGACAGGAGCAGGATGGGTACACCTTC
.	.	TRBV28	TRBJ2-7	CASSLCFCMTAGEQYF	TGTGCCAGCAGTTTATGCTTTTGCATGACGGCGGGTGAGCAGTACTTC
few	.	TRBV20-1	TRBJ2-7	CSARGRDYEQYF	TGCAGTGCCAGGGGCAGGGACTACGAGCAGTACTTC
.	.	TRBV10-3	TRBJ2-2	CAISVSMTDAELFF	TGTGCCATCAGTGTGTCGATGACAGACGCGGAGCTGTTTTTT
.	.	TRBV11-1	TRBJ2-1	CASSFGGSYNEHFF	TGTGCCAGCAGCTTTGGGGGGTCCTACAATGAGCACTTCTTT
once	TRBD2	TRBV11-1	TRBJ2-1	CASGLSGRTHEQFF	TGTGCCAGCGGCCTTAGCGGGAGGACACATGAGCAGTTCTTC
many	.	TRBV29-1	TRBJ2-1	CSVRDPGINEQFF	TGCAGCGTCCGGGACCCTGGTATCAATGAGCAGTTCTTC
many	.	TRBV20-1	TRBJ1-1	CSASQGLSTEAFF	TGCAGTGCTTCCCAGGGGTTATCCACTGAAGCTTTCTTT
once	.	TRBV11-2	TRBJ2-7	CASNLRQYSSEQYF	TGTGCCAGCAACTTGAGACAGTACTCGTCCGAGCAGTACTTC
many	.	TRBV6-6	TRBJ2-7	CASSWGLPSYEQYF	TGTGCCAGCAGTTGGGGGCTACCCTCCTACGAGCAGTACTTC
.	.	TRBV20-1	TRBJ2-7	CGARSEVVSYEQYF	TGCGGTGCTAGATCAGAGGTGGTCTCCTACGAGCAGTACTTC
.	TRBD2	TRBV20-1	TRBJ2-1	CNVSGLAVLSYNEQFF	TGCAATGTTAGCGGGCTAGCGGTACTCTCCTACAATGAGCAGTTCTTC
.	.	TRBV11-1	TRBJ2-5	CASTVVGDQETQYF	TGTGCCAGCACCGTAGTAGGAGACCAAGAGACCCAGTACTTC
.	.	TRBV12-3/TRBV12-4	TRBJ2-7	CASRSPALSHEQYF	TGTGCCAGCAGGTCTCCGGCCCTTTCCCACGAGCAGTATTTC
many	TRBD2	TRBV20-1	TRBJ2-3	CSASTSGMLEDTQYF	TGCAGTGCTTCGACTAGCGGGATGTTGGAAGATACGCAGTATTTT
many	.	TRBV6-2/TRBV6-3	TRBJ2-3	CASSFRGYTADTQYF	TGTGCCAGCAGTTTTCGGGGATATACCGCAGATACGCAGTATTTT
.	.	TRBV6-5	TRBJ1-5	CASSYIQSQPQHF	TGTGCCAGCAGTTACATCCAAAGTCAGCCCCAGCATTTT
.	TRBD1	TRBV10-3	TRBJ2-6	CAISPGTEVVANVLSF	TGTGCCATCAGCCCCGGGACAGAGGTTGTGGCCAACGTCCTGTCTTTC
.	.	TRBV6-6	TRBJ2-1	CTSSMVISYNEQFF	TGTACCAGCAGTATGGTGATCTCCTACAATGAGCAGTTCTTC
.	TRBD2	TRBV6-4	TRBJ2-2	CATSDTSAGELFF	TGTGCCACCAGTGACACTAGCGCCGGGGAGCTGTTTTTT
many	.	TRBV4-1	TRBJ1-4	CASSQVITNEKLFF	TGCGCCAGCAGCCAAGTGATAACTAATGAAAAACTGTTTTTT
.	.	TRBV6-5	TRBJ1-2	CVSRQSETDGYTF	TGTGTCAGCAGGCAATCGGAGACAGATGGCTACACCTTC
.	TRBD2	TRBV10-2	TRBJ2-2	CASKLAGGPGGELFF	TGCGCCAGCAAACTAGCGGGAGGGCCGGGCGGGGAGCTGTTTTTT
.	.	TRBV28	TRBJ1-5	CASSPSSGGCNQPQHF	TGTGCCAGCAGTCCCTCTTCCGGGGGATGCAATCAGCCCCAGCATTTT
once	TRBD2	TRBV20-1	TRBJ2-1	CSASGRNSYNEWFF	TGCAGTGCTAGCGGGAGGAACTCCTACAATGAGTGGTTCTTC
.	.	TRBV4-2	TRBJ2-3	CTSNQDRGQPQYF	TGTACCAGCAACCAAGATAGGGGTCAGCCCCAGTATTTT
.	.	TRBV7-6	TRBJ2-2	CASSPHTGDLFF	TGTGCCAGCAGCCCCCACACCGGGGATCTGTTTTTT
few	.	TRBV4-3	TRBJ2-1	CACSQKTYSPNRLYNEQFF	TGCGCCTGCAGCCAAAAGACCTATAGTCCAAACAGATTGTACAATGAGCAGTTCTTC
.	.	TRBV11-2	TRBJ2-1	CASSLERLAEQFF	TGTGCCAGCAGTTTAGAAAGGCTAGCTGAGCAGTTCTTT
once	.	TRBV11-2	TRBJ2-7	CASSPWANCSYEQYF	TGTGCCAGTAGCCCTTGGGCTAACTGTTCCTACGAGCAGTACTTC
few	.	TRBV28	TRBJ2-5	CASTTPGGQETQYF	TGTGCCAGCACGACGCCGGGTGGGCAAGAGACCCAGTACTTC
many	.	TRBV6-1	TRBJ2-1	CASSESGSDYNEQFF	TGTGCCAGCAGTGAATCAGGGTCGGACTACAATGAGCAGTTCTTC
.	.	TRBV11-2	TRBJ2-1	CASSLGATNEQFF	TGTGCCAGTAGCTTAGGCGCGACCAATGAGCAGTTCTTC
.	TRBD1	TRBV5-4	TRBJ2-7	CASNLDRGGQYF	TGTGCCAGCAACCTGGACAGGGGAGGGCAGTACTTC
.	.	TRBV29-1	TRBJ2-6	CGVVAAISGANVLTF	TGCGGCGTTGTTGCAGCGATCTCTGGGGCCAACGTCCTGACTTTC
.	.	TRBV4-3	TRBJ2-3	CACSQVGIGTTDTQYF	TGCGCCTGCAGCCAAGTTGGTATCGGGACCACAGATACGCAGTATTTT
many	TRBD2	TRBV5-4	TRBJ2-2	CAAAGASGTGELFF	TGTGCCGCAGCGGGGGCCTCGGGCACCGGGGAGCTGTTTTTT
.	.	TRBV11-3	TRBJ2-3	CASSLSGSRGISTDTQYF	TGTGCCAGCAGCTTGTCGGGATCTCGCGGGATTAGTACAGATACGCAGTATTTT
once	.	TRBV20-1	TRBJ2-7	CSARGQGGDSSYEQDF	TGCAGTGCTAGAGGCCAAGGGGGGGACAGCTCCTACGAGCAGGACTTC
few	TRBD2	TRBV7-9	TRBJ2-1	CVSSPRTSGDGEQFF	TGTGTCAGCAGCCCTCGGACTAGCGGGGATGGTGAGCAGTTCTTC